These 21 T cell receptor beta chains came from one sample sequenced in a study of blood T cell repertoires in COVID-19. Profiling relied on immunoSEQ multiplex PCR, and the TCRdb table lists in-frame clones only, not all of them. The sample lists around 310,000 clones, around nine tenths occurring once. Sequenced material: PBMCs or T cells enriched from blood (not recorded which). The receptors originated from a woman in her thirties who had recovered from COVID-19.

V gene TRBV25-1 combines with J gene TRBJ2-3; weak D call: TRBD2 (5 bases). Looked up from germline, CDR1 is MGHDK and CDR2 is SYGVNS. Trimming shortened V by 10 bases and J by 2 bases, and 16 bases separated the two germline ends. This CDR3 comprises 14 residues. CDR3 in DNA: TGTGCCACATCCGTGGAGGTCCACACAGATACGCAGTATTTT. This translates into CATSVEVHTDTQYF.

This rearrangement joins TRBV9 to TRBJ2-7, with a weak D call TRBD1 (5 bases). CDR1 is SGDLS, CDR2 YYNGEE, per germline. This CDR3 contains 14 residues. V was shortened by 3 bases and J by 5 bases, with 15 bases between the two germline ends. CDR3 residues: CASSATWGGHEQYF. DNA of the CDR3: TGTGCCAGCAGCGCCACTTGGGGCGGCCACGAGCAGTACTTC.

V gene TRBV11-2 combines with J gene TRBJ1-1; no definite D call. There are 14 residues in the CDR3. V dropped 1 base and J dropped 0 bases, with 6 bases sitting between them. Germline loops: CDR1 SGHAT, CDR2 FQNNGV. The CDR3: CASSLGILNTEAFF. The DNA for the CDR3 is TGTGCCAGCAGCTTAGGTATTCTGAACACTGAAGCTTTCTTT.

The chain combines TRBV6-5 with TRBJ1-4, with 9 bases fitting TRBD1. This CDR3 is 15 amino acids long. Per the germline V gene, CDR1 is MNHEY and CDR2 is SVGAGI. With 6 bases clipped from V and 3 bases from J, the junction kept 5 bases outside the gene matches. The CDR3 here is CASSRDRAANEKLFF. The CDR3 bases are TGTGCCAGCAGCCGGGACAGGGCTGCTAATGAAAAACTGTTTTTT.

The chain couples TRBV18 to TRBJ2-7, with TRBD1 as a possible D gene (6 bases). With 3 bases removed from V and 3 bases from J, the gap between germline ends came to 15 bases. Germline lookup yields CDR1 KGHSH and CDR2 LQKENI. The CDR3 extends over 15 amino acids. The CDR3 spells CASSPLSTGNYEQYF. The CDR3 nucleotides read TGTGCCAGCTCACCCCTATCGACAGGCAACTACGAGCAGTACTTC.

The chain employs TRBV5-1 and TRBJ2-7; 7 nucleotides line up with TRBD1. CDR3 length: 14 amino acids. From germline, CDR1 is SGHRS and CDR2 YFSETQ. V trimming: 0 bases; J trimming: 5 bases; junction bases outside the gene matches: 5. The CDR3 bases are TGCGCCAGCAGCTTGGCTACTACAGGGGACGAGCAGTACTTC. This encodes CASSLATTGDEQYF.

V gene TRBV12-5 combines with J gene TRBJ1-5, with D unresolved. V was pared by 3 bases and J by 5 bases, with 20 bases between. Germline assignment: CDR1 LGHNT and CDR2 FRNRAP. The CDR3 runs to 17 residues. CDR3 loop: CASGLVIRQVLDQPQHF. CDR3 in DNA: TGTGCTAGTGGTTTAGTTATTAGGCAGGTACTAGATCAGCCCCAGCATTTT.

The rearrangement links TRBV5-1 to TRBJ2-5, with TRBD2 matching over 12 bases. Germline V gives CDR1 SGHRS, CDR2 YFSETQ. The CDR3 covers 15 residues. V gave up 5 bases and J gave up 2 bases; unmatched junction bases: 4. The CDR3 DNA follows: TGCGCCAGCAGATTCGGGACTAGCGGGCAAGAGACCCAGTACTTC. Translating gives CASRFGTSGQETQYF.

J is TRBJ2-3 and V is TRBV13; 16 nucleotides agree with TRBD2. CDR1 and CDR2 from the germline V gene are PRHDT and FYEKMQ (reference sequence). The CDR3 contains 17 residues. With V trimmed by 5 bases and J by 3 bases, 5 bases remained unmatched. CDR3 nucleotide sequence: TGTGCCAGCAGCCCGAGGGGACTAGCGGGAGGGACAGATACGCAGTATTTT. Protein product: CASSPRGLAGGTDTQYF.

V gene TRBV15 combines with J gene TRBJ1-5; 12 nucleotides match TRBD1. Germline V gene sequence: CDR1 LNHNV, CDR2 YYDKDF (reference sequence). V trimming: 2 bases; J trimming: 5 bases; junction bases outside the gene matches: 7. The CDR3 length is 17 residues. The CDR3: CATSRPGQGAWDQPQHF. The CDR3 DNA reads as TGTGCCACCAGCAGACCGGGACAGGGGGCATGGGATCAGCCCCAGCATTTT.

The chain joins TRBV2 to TRBJ2-3; perhaps TRBD2 as D (7 bases). The V end was cut by 7 bases, the J end by 4 bases, with 15 bases between. Germline loops: CDR1 SNHLY, CDR2 FYNNEI. The CDR3 runs 14 residues. Here the CDR3 reads CASNRGRAADTQYF. The DNA of the CDR3 is TGTGCCAGCAATAGGGGGAGGGCGGCAGATACGCAGTATTTT.

The CDR3 sequence is CASSPGQGGIWANVLTF. CDR3 nucleotides: TGTGCCAGCAGCCCGGGACAGGGTGGGATTTGGGCCAACGTCCTGACTTTC. This chain links TRBV5-8 with TRBJ2-6; TRBD1 aligns across 9 bases. Germline assignment: CDR1 SGHTS and CDR2 YDEGEE. V was pared by 4 bases and J by 5 bases, with 10 bases of the junction left unmatched. This CDR3 comprises 17 residues.

To note about this clone: Other DNA sequences in this sample translate to the same CDR3. V gene TRBV5-8 combines with J gene TRBJ2-6; 7 positions agree with TRBD2. Germline values: CDR1 SGHTS, CDR2 YDEGEE. After removal of 0 bases from V and 4 bases from J, the junction contained 7 bases not matched to a gene. The CDR3 length is 17 residues. This CDR3 is CASSLVGGVRGANVLTF. CDR3 nucleotides: TGTGCCAGCAGCTTGGTTGGGGGGGTGCGAGGGGCCAACGTCCTGACTTTC.

The J gene is TRBJ1-1, the V gene TRBV12-3 or TRBV12-4; D call uncertain. The CDR3 length is 12 residues. Trimming cost V 7 bases and J 1 base, with 7 bases left between them. CDR3 nucleotides: TGTGCCAGCAAGAGGCAGAACACTGAAGCTTTCTTT. Its protein product is CASKRQNTEAFF.

The chain employs TRBV28 and TRBJ1-2; a possible D gene is TRBD1 (5 bases). The V gene's germline CDR1 is MDHEN and CDR2 SYDVKM. There are 17 residues in the CDR3. V was pared by 6 bases and J by 5 bases, with 25 bases between. CDR3 coding DNA: TGTGCCAGCAGACCCTCCGGGGGACTAATGAGATCGTATGGCTACACCTTC. Translation: CASRPSGGLMRSYGYTF.

V is TRBV18 and J is TRBJ2-7; 9 bases agree with TRBD1. Per germline, CDR1 KGHSH and CDR2 LQKENI. The CDR3 extends over 15 amino acids. The V gene end was trimmed by 0 bases and the J gene end by 4 bases; junction bases not matched to a gene: 4. The DNA for the CDR3 is TGTGCCAGCTCACCACCGAGAGGACAGGGGTACGAGCAGTACTTC. This gives the protein CASSPPRGQGYEQYF.

The chain carries TRBV28 and TRBJ2-5; 10 nucleotides align to TRBD1. Trimming cost V 4 bases and J 5 bases; bases outside gene matches: 4. The CDR3 sequence is 14 residues long. Germline lookup yields CDR1 MDHEN and CDR2 SYDVKM. The CDR3 is CASSWTGGLETQYF. CDR3 bases: TGTGCCAGCAGTTGGACAGGGGGTCTGGAGACCCAGTACTTC.

The V and J genes are TRBV15 and TRBJ2-5; perhaps TRBD2 as D (6 bases). Trimming took 0 bases from V and 3 from J, leaving 11 bases between them. CDR3 length: 15 amino acids. The germline gives CDR1 LNHNV, CDR2 YYDKDF (reference sequence). The CDR3 DNA sequence: TGTGCCACCAGCAGAGACGGCAGGGAGGAAGAGACCCAGTACTTC. This sequence encodes CATSRDGREEETQYF.

This chain links TRBV5-8 with TRBJ1-1; D is undetermined. There are 16 residues in the CDR3. Germline V CDR1 and CDR2: SGHTS, YDEGEE. V lost 3 bases and J 5 bases, leaving 20 bases between the germline ends. CDR3 region: CASSSYLTRRGTEAFF. The CDR3 region has the DNA TGTGCCAGCAGCTCCTACCTGACACGGAGAGGGACTGAAGCTTTCTTT. Full variable domain (missing parts from reference TRBV5-8 and TRBJ1-1): EAGVTQSPTHLIKTRGQQATLRCSPISGHTSVYWYQQALGLGLQFLLWYDEGEERNRGNFPPRFSGRQFPNYSSELNVNALELEDSALYLCASSSYLTRRGTEAFFGQGTRLTVV.

Concerning this clone: The junction departs from the called germline gene at one end, perhaps through a read error. The chain recombines TRBV27 with TRBJ2-3; TRBD2 matches 10 bases. Germline V CDR1 and CDR2: MNHEY, SMNVEV (reference sequence). This CDR3 contains 16 residues. The DNA for the CDR3 is TGTGCCAGCAGTTCAATCGAGCGGGAGGGCACATATACGCAGTATTTT. It encodes CASSSIEREGTYTQYF.

The chain is built from TRBV19 and TRBJ2-7, with D possibly TRBD2 on 6 matching bases. V lost 5 bases, J lost 3 bases, and 14 bases lay in between. The CDR3 has 14 amino acids. CDR1 and CDR2 from the germline V gene are LNHDA and SQIVND (reference sequence). CDR3 protein: CASSASAGIYEQYF. The CDR3 region has the DNA TGTGCCAGTAGTGCTTCGGCGGGGATCTACGAGCAGTACTTC. The full variable domain, completed using reference TRBV19 and TRBJ2-7, is DGGITQSPKYLFRKEGQNVTLSCEQNLNHDAMYWYRQDPGQGLRLIYYSQIVNDFQKGDIAEGYSVSREKKESFPLTVTSAQKNPTAFYLCASSASAGIYEQYFGPGTRLTVT.